This T cell receptor (beta chain) comes out of a study of OX40 agonist ivuxolimab in advanced cancers. Overall study: Ivuxolimab, an agonistic anti-OX40 (CD134) antibody, was given to patients. One patient with hepatocellular carcinoma and two with cutaneous melanoma, three in all, had partial responses.

Blood sampling was done at baseline, cycle 4 day 1, and cycle 7 day 1. With 3 bases removed from V and 2 bases from J, the gap between germline ends came to 11 bases. CDR3 size: 13 residues. Germline CDR1 is GTSNPN and CDR2 is SVGIG (reference sequence). Clones were read by immunoSEQ multiplex PCR, and TCRdb kept only the in-frame ones, dropping some. Among approximately 10,000 clones listed, approximately 89% were seen once. Sample: CD4+ or CD8+ T cells sorted from blood, taken in a trial of the OX40 agonist ivuxolimab. The gene calls are TRBV30 and TRBJ2-7; either TRBD1 or TRBD2 may supply D (5 bases each). The source of this sequence is an adult with an advanced solid tumor such as melanoma, head and neck, liver or kidney cancer. In DNA form, the CDR3 reads TGTGCCTGGAGAGCGGACATGGCCTACGAGCAGTACTTC. Residues: CAWRADMAYEQYF.